Described below is a single T cell receptor beta chain sequence and its context. What it binds is unknown. These data belong to a study of T cells in Graves' hyperthyroidism and ophthalmopathy. Study context: Pretreatment peripheral blood was obtained at initial diagnosis.

For ophthalmopathy patients, the Clinical Activity Score was at least 3 and the NOSPECS grade at least 4; duration was under 3 months. PBMCs were derived from about 9.1 ml fresh peripheral blood. The CDR3 is 17 residues long. CDR1 and CDR2 (germline): LGHNT, FRNRAP. V lost 2 bases, J lost 0 bases, and 6 bases stayed unmatched. Study-level points and caveats: In validation, the model predicted ophthalmopathy. These predictions came a median approximately 6.5 months before onset.

RNA transcripts provided the source from which TCR beta CDR3 regions were amplified. When the TCR CDR3 underwent first-round RT-PCR, the HTBI primer set was used. TCRdb recomputed calls from the multiplex PCR reads with MiXCR, one row per CDR3 protein. Of about 640,000 distinct CDR3 sequences listed, around 13% are singletons. The chain links TRBV12-5 to TRBJ2-1; 8 positions match TRBD2. The TCR originated in a woman aged 45 to 65 with Graves' ophthalmopathy. The sample comprised blood. The CDR3 sequence: CASGLTRRGGSYNEQFF. CDR3 bases: TGTGCTAGTGGTTTGACCCGCCGGGGGGGCTCCTACAATGAGCAGTTCTTC.